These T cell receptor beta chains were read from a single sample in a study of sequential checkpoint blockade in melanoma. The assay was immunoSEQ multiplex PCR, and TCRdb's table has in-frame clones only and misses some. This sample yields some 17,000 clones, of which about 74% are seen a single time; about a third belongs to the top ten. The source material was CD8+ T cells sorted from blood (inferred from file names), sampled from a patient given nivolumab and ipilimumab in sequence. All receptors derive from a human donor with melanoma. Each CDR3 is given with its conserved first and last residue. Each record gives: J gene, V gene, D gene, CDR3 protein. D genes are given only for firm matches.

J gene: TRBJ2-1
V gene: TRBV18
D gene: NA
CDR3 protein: CASTETSEGNEQFF

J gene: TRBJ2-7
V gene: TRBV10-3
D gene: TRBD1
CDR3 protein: CAISEPGTGDEQYF

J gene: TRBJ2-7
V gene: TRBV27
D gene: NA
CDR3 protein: CASSLGRDYEQYF

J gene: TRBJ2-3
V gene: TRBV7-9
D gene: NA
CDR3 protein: CASSLTVGTDTQYF

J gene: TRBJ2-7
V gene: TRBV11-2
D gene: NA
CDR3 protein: CASSSSYPEQYF

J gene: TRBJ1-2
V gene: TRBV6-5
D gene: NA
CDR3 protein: CASSYSLTTVYGYTF

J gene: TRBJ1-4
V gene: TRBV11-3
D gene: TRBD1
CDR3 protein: CASSLMGQSNEKLFF

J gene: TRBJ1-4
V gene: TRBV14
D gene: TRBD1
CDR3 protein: CASSHGTGARKLFF

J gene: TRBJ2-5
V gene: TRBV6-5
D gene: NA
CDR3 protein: CASSYGQAMETQYF

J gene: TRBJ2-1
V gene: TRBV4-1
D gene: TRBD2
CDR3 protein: CASSRLMGGSGGNNEQFF

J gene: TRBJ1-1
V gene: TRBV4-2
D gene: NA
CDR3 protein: CASSHSGGRDEAFF

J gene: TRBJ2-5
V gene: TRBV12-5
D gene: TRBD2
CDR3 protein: CASGLGGLAPQETQYF

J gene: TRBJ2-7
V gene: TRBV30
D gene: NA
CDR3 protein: CAWSRLLEREQYF

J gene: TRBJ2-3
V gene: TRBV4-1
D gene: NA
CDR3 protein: CASSQDGTADTQYF

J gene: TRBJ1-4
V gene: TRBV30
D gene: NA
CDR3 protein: CACPPGRVEKLFF

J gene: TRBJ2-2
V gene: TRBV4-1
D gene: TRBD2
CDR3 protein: CASSPMGGSDTGELFF

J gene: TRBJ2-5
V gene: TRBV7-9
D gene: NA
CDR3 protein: CASSPPGSQETQYF

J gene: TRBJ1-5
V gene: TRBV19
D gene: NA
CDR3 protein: CASSIAGLNNQPQHF

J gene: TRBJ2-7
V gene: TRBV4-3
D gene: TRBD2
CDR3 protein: CASSDQREASYEQYF

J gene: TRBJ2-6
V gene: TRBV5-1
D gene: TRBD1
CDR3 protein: CASSGSGTASSGANVLTF

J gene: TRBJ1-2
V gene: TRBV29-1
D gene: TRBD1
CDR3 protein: CSVLGDRENGYTF

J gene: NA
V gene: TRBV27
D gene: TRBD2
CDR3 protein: CASSPSAGATYEQYF

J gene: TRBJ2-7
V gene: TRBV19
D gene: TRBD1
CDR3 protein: CASSPLGGQSSYEQYF

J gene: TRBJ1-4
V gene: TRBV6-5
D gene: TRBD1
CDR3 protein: CASSYGQDGEKLFF

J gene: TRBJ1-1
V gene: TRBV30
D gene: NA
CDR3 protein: CAWIWRDYTEAFF

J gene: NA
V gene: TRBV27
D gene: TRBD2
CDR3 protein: CASSLFAGAFYEQYF

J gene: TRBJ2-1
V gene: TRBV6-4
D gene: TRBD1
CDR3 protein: CASSLWTGHNEQFF

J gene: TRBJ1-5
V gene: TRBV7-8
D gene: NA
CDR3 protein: CASSLGVQFNQPQHF

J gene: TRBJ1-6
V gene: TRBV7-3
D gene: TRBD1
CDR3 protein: CASSFHDRQGAGSPLHF

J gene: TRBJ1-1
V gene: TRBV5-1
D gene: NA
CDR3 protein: CASSLGSEAFF

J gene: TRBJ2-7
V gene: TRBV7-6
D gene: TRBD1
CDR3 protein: CASSLGTGGEQYF

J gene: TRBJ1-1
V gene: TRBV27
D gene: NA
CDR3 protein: CASSPVGNTEAFF

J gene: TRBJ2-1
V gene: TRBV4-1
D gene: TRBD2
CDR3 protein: CASSPLSGAGYNEQFF

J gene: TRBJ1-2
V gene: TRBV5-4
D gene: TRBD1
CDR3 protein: CASSLQGAYGYTF

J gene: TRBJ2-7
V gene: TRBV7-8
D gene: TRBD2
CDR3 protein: CASSFGGAYEQYF

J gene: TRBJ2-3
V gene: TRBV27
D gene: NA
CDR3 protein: CASSLGSWGGEGTDTQYF

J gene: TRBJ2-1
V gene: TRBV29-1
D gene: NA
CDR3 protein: CSVEGGWNVRRFF

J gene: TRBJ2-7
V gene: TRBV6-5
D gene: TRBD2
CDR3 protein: CASSMGSGSKKQYF

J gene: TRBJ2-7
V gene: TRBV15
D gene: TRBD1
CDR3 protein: CATSRNRDSSYEQYF

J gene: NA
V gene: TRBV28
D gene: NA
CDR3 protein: CASSFLRSSYEQYF

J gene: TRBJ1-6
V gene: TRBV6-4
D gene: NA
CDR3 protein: CASSDSTGNSPLHF

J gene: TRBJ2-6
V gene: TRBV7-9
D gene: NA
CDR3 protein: CASSLVTGANVLTF